A single sample gave rise to the 14 T cell receptor beta chains below, sequenced in a study of blood T cell repertoires in COVID-19. The protocol was immunoSEQ multiplex PCR, while the TCRdb copy is restricted to in-frame clones and leaves out a portion. The sample carries 250,000 to 350,000 clones, 86% recorded once. The sample taken for sequencing was peripheral blood. Every receptor here comes from a woman in her 30s with active or convalescent COVID-19.

A word on this clone: A read error may account for a junction end that differs from germline. The genes are TRBV7-7 and TRBJ2-7; TRBD1 aligns across 12 bases. CDR1 and CDR2 (germline): SSHAT, FNYEAQ (reference sequence). The CDR3 consists of 15 residues. The CDR3 region is CASTLGQGANYEQYF. CDR3 nucleotide sequence: TGTGCTAGCACTCTGGGACAGGGGGCTAACTACGAGCAGTACTTC.

The chain is built from TRBV29-1 and TRBJ1-1; TRBD1 agrees at 7 bases. The V gene's germline CDR1 is SQVTM and CDR2 ANQGSEA. Trimming cost V 7 bases and J 0 bases; bases outside gene matches: 5. This CDR3 spans 13 amino acids. The DNA of the CDR3 is TGCAGCGCCGCGACAGGGATGAACACTGAAGCTTTCTTT. Its protein is CSAATGMNTEAFF.

The rearrangement joins TRBV6-5 to TRBJ1-5; 8 positions agree with TRBD1. The CDR3 has 15 residues. V was clipped by 0 bases and J by 4 bases; unmatched bases: 2. Per the germline V gene, CDR1 is MNHEY and CDR2 is SVGAGI. CDR3 nucleotides: TGTGCCAGCAGTTACTCAGGGACAGGTAATCAGCCCCAGCATTTT. It codes for CASSYSGTGNQPQHF.

The rearrangement links TRBV6-5 to TRBJ2-7; 10 nucleotides align to TRBD1. The CDR3 totals 14 residues. The germline V gene encodes CDR1 MNHEY and CDR2 SVGAGI. V lost 6 bases, J lost 3 bases, and 5 bases stayed unmatched. The CDR3 reads CASSNGQGVYEQYF. The CDR3 nucleotides read TGTGCCAGCAGCAACGGACAGGGGGTCTACGAGCAGTACTTC.

V and J are TRBV6-5 and TRBJ1-4, with 7 bases matching TRBD1. J lost 5 bases, V lost 6 bases, and 6 bases had no gene match. From germline, CDR1 is MNHEY and CDR2 SVGAGI. This CDR3 has 14 amino acids. DNA for the CDR3: TGTGCCAGCAGACTGACAGGGCCAAATGAAAAACTGTTTTTT. This gives the protein CASRLTGPNEKLFF.

V gene TRBV24-1 combines with J gene TRBJ2-1; 11 bases fit TRBD1. This CDR3 comprises 15 residues. Germline trimming cut 5 bases from V and 6 bases from J; bases unmatched to any gene: 5. The germline V gene encodes CDR1 KGHDR and CDR2 SFDVKD. The chain's CDR3 is CATSAVGTGGNEQFF. The CDR3 DNA follows: TGTGCCACCAGTGCGGTGGGGACAGGGGGCAATGAGCAGTTCTTC.

The V call is TRBV9, the J call TRBJ2-7; D is ambiguous. The CDR3 has 13 residues. Germline V gives CDR1 SGDLS, CDR2 YYNGEE. Trimming removed 3 bases from V and 3 bases from J, with 10 bases in between. The CDR3 region has the DNA TGTGCCAGCAGCGCCCCCCCCCGCTACGAGCAGTACTTC. It translates to CASSAPPRYEQYF.

In DNA, the CDR3 is TGTGCCATCAGTGAGACGGGACAGGCGGAGCAGTACTTC. This translates into CAISETGQAEQYF. V gene TRBV10-3 combines with J gene TRBJ2-7; 8 nucleotides align to TRBD1. The germline V gene has CDR1 ENHRY and CDR2 SYGVKD. After removal of 2 bases from V and 7 bases from J, the junction contained 4 bases not matched to a gene. The CDR3 is 13 amino acids.

The chain employs TRBV6-2 or TRBV6-3 and TRBJ2-3; perhaps TRBD1 as D (5 bases). The CDR3 runs to 15 residues. Germline CDR1 is MNHEY and CDR2 is SVGEGT. V was clipped by 6 bases and J by 0 bases, with 13 bases between them. CDR3 DNA sequence: TGTGCCAGCAGCCTGCAGGGCCGTAGCACAGATACGCAGTATTTT. It translates to CASSLQGRSTDTQYF.

CDR3 nucleotides: TGTGCCAGCAGCCCCAGCGCGAGGAGGGTAGACGGCTACACCTTC. Its translation is CASSPSARRVDGYTF. The V gene is TRBV6-2 or TRBV6-3, the J gene TRBJ1-2; unclear D gene. Germline CDR1 MNHEY, CDR2 SVGEGT. V was clipped by 6 bases and J by 8 bases, with 22 bases between them. The CDR3 loop spans 15 amino acids.

V and J are TRBV2 and TRBJ1-6; 7 positions match TRBD1. This CDR3 is built from 16 residues. Germline lookup yields CDR1 SNHLY and CDR2 FYNNEI. V shed 6 bases and J 6 bases; nucleotides not matched to a gene: 11. CDR3 bases: TGTGCCAGCAGACTGAAGGAGGGGGCAGTTAATTCACCCCTCCACTTT. It yields the protein CASRLKEGAVNSPLHF.

Written as DNA, the CDR3 is TGTGCCAGCTCCGCGGGTACTGGAAACACCATATATTTT. Translated, it gives CASSAGTGNTIYF. The V gene is TRBV27, the J gene TRBJ1-3; the D is unclear. Germline CDR1 reads MNHEY; CDR2 reads SMNVEV (reference sequence). Trimming took off 8 bases at V and 2 bases at J, with 10 bases between the two ends. The CDR3 covers 13 residues.

The V gene is TRBV4-3, the J gene TRBJ2-7, with D perhaps TRBD1 (5 bases). V was trimmed by 0 bases and J by 7 bases, leaving 16 bases between them. The germline gives CDR1 LGHNA, CDR2 YSLEER. The CDR3 extends over 15 amino acids. CDR3 in amino acids: CASSQDSRVAGEQYF. For the CDR3, the DNA is TGCGCCAGCAGCCAAGATTCCAGGGTGGCTGGGGAGCAGTACTTC.

In this sample, this clone turned up once. The genes are TRBV3-1 (or the pseudogene TRBV3-2) and TRBJ1-6; D not certain. The CDR3 runs 18 residues. V lost 1 base to trimming and J lost 9 bases, with 22 bases between them. CDR1 LGHDT and CDR2 YNNKEL come from the germline V gene (reference sequence). The DNA for the CDR3 is TGTGCCAGCAGCCAAGGGTTGACAAGGATGGACTTCAGTTCACCCCTCCACTTT. Encoded protein: CASSQGLTRMDFSSPLHF.